Included here is one TCR beta chain sequence, with context. Which antigen it targets is not known. Nothing much larger sits one base from this clone, and base qualities are not available. The sample is drawn from a study of blood T cell repertoires in COVID-19 (dated by TCRdb to the early 2020s). For context, the study as a whole: Samples covering the acute and convalescent phases of COVID-19 were provided by collaborators in the United States, Italy and Spain. The material from the prospective study consisted of cDNA or gDNA derived from T cells, B-cell-depleted T cells, or PBMCs. Deeply sampled blood TCRbeta repertoires from subjects exposed to, actively infected with, or recovered from COVID-19 were included in the dataset. The repertoires were released in a freely available public database meant as a resource for research on the immune response to SARS-CoV-2. Samples came from the ongoing ImmuneRACE study (first 160 participants) plus 1,254 subjects from 6 global collaborators. The sample metadata nearly always contained a de-identified subject ID, COVID-19 status, age in years and sex. Where available, HLA class I and class II types were taken from metadata supplied by the sample provider and were not determined by assay-based typing. Summary of the overall study and its limitations: Clinical and demographic metadata were provided uncurated, with the amount varying by source and participant.

TCRbeta CDR3 regions were amplified from genomic DNA by means of the immunoSEQ Assay, a bias-controlled multiplex PCR. The authors' pipeline ran thus. Within the assay, amplification of reference gene primers was used to estimate how many nucleated cells each sample contained. To quantify the absolute abundance of each unique TCRbeta CDR3 rearrangement, sequence reads were collapsed and filtered. Productive Simpson clonality was computed per sample as the square root of Simpson's diversity index over productive rearrangements. The immuneACCESS repertoire file appears here via TCRdb, limited to in-frame rearrangements. These files lack a portion of the clones; in checked studies, under half of the deficit traces to unresolved V genes, and the cause of the others is not known. V and J calls and clone size come straight from that table; D and trimming were deduced from the DNA. Here the sample has under 300,000 clones; about 79% occur a single time. Around 2.4% of the sample is in the top ten clones.

A second Seattle source provided samples from volunteer blood donors who had recovered from COVID-19. Each collaborating institution followed its own protocols to collect whole blood in K2EDTA tubes. For TCRbeta analysis, collaborators shipped samples as frozen whole blood, isolated PBMCs, or DNA extracted from either of those sample types. The CDR3 holds 16 amino acids from the cysteine to the phenylalanine. Solely the CDR3 DNA is kept, with 48 bases framed from the first base. The germline V gene encodes CDR1 LNHDA and CDR2 SQIVND (reference sequence). Between the V and J ends, shortened by 4 bases and 6 bases respectively, the junction contains 18 bases.

The clonotype originates from a man aged 35 to 55 who had recovered from COVID-19. Material for sequencing was peripheral blood. The chain joins TRBV19 to TRBJ2-2; TRBD2 is perhaps the D gene, given 7 matching bases. The DNA sequence is TGTGCCAGTAGTAGAGAGGACGGAGGGGGGGCCGGGGAGCTGTTTTTT. Its translation reads: CASSREDGGGAGELFF.